This TCR beta chain emerged from a study of shared T cell receptors in the human thymus. The table came from immunoSEQ multiplex PCR; TCRdb's copy has only in-frame clones and leaves some out. The data contain some 660,000 clones, 87% of them singletons. The CDR3 runs to 17 residues. The germline CDR1 and CDR2 sequences are LGHNT and FRNRAP. V lost 6 bases and J lost 3, with 24 bases in between. These data were also filed under a second study, of human thymus T cells. That report notes: It was from resections taken during corrective heart surgery that the thymus tissue came. Thymic and blood repertoires appeared to carry a bias in their V and J gene usage.

The receptor was derived from a boy younger than two with a congenital heart defect. The sample was thymocytes. J is TRBJ2-7 and V is TRBV12-5, with a weak D call TRBD1 (5 bases). The CDR3 region is CASGHSIYKTADYEQYF. The CDR3 bases are TGTGCTAGTGGCCACTCAATTTACAAGACAGCAGACTACGAGCAGTACTTC.